The 29 T cell receptor beta chains in this list originate from one sample, sequenced in a study of CD8+CD57+ T cells in acquired aplastic anemia. TCR beta VDJ combinations and CDR3 sequences were profiled from genomic DNA. TCRdb called the reads again in MiXCR, with one record for every CDR3 protein. The sample has about 160,000 distinct CDR3 sequences, roughly 50% seen once. Patients sequenced had flow cytometry evidence of CD8+CD57+ cell expansion. Sequencing was performed on sorted CD4+, CD8+, or CD8+CD57+ T cells (not recorded which) from PBMCs. The receptor set was obtained from a human donor with aplastic anemia.

The gene calls are TRBV25-1 and TRBJ2-7, with a tentative D call TRBD1 (5 bases). Deletions cut 3 bases from V and 8 bases from J, with 17 bases between. Germline loops: CDR1 MGHDK, CDR2 SYGVNS. This CDR3 comprises 14 residues. This CDR3 reads CASSDDSTTPKQYF. DNA for the CDR3: TGTGCCAGCAGTGACGACAGTACTACTCCGAAGCAGTACTTC.

This clonotype was detected ten times or more. The genes are TRBV6-2 or TRBV6-3 and TRBJ1-1; 7 bases agree with TRBD1. The ends lost 6 bases at V and 4 bases at J; junction bases unmatched: 8. The CDR3 runs to 14 residues. The V gene's germline CDR1 is MNHEY and CDR2 SVGEGT. The CDR3 sequence: CASRGGGVGTEAFF. The CDR3, as DNA: TGTGCCAGCAGAGGAGGGGGCGTGGGCACTGAAGCTTTCTTT.

This chain connects TRBV2 to TRBJ1-6, with D hard to call. Looked up from germline, CDR1 is SNHLY and CDR2 is FYNNEI. Trimming shortened V by 6 bases and J by 0 bases, and 6 bases separated the two germline ends. This CDR3 is built from 14 residues. The CDR3 DNA is TGTGCCAGCAGACAGAGCTCCTATAATTCACCCCTCCACTTT. It codes for CASRQSSYNSPLHF. Together with reference TRBV2 and TRBJ1-6, the CDR3 gives the full variable domain: EPEVTQTPSHQVTQMGQEVILRCVPISNHLYFYWYRQILGQKVEFLVSFYNNEISEKSEIFDDQFSVERPDGSNFTLKIRSTKLEDSAMYFCASRQSSYNSPLHFGNGTRLTVT.

V gene TRBV2 combines with J gene TRBJ1-6; D is undetermined. From germline, CDR1 is SNHLY and CDR2 FYNNEI. Trimming removed 5 bases from V and 7 bases from J, with 6 bases in between. CDR3 length equals 12 residues. CDR3 region: CASSLVNSPLHF. DNA of the CDR3: TGTGCCAGCAGTCTAGTGAATTCACCCCTCCACTTT. The variable domain in full, with the rest retrieved from reference TRBV2 and TRBJ1-6, is EPEVTQTPSHQVTQMGQEVILRCVPISNHLYFYWYRQILGQKVEFLVSFYNNEISEKSEIFDDQFSVERPDGSNFTLKIRSTKLEDSAMYFCASSLVNSPLHFGNGTRLTVT.

This clonotype was observed at least ten times. This rearrangement joins TRBV3-1 to TRBJ2-7; possibly TRBD2 for D (7 bases). The V and J ends lost 3 bases and 0 bases respectively, with 15 bases between them. Germline assignment: CDR1 LGHDT and CDR2 YNNKEL (reference sequence). The CDR3 loop spans 16 amino acids. The CDR3, as DNA: TGTGCCAGCAGCCAGACCGGGGGGCCGAGCTCCTACGAGCAGTACTTC. It codes for CASSQTGGPSSYEQYF.

This clonotype came up a few times. The CDR3 sequence is CASSYSTVLAGRSSYEQYV. DNA of the CDR3: TGTGCCAGCAGTTACTCGACAGTCCTAGCGGGGCGGAGCTCCTACGAGCAGTACGTC. The chain links TRBV6-2 or TRBV6-3 to TRBJ2-7; 9 bases match TRBD2. In germline, CDR1 is MNHEY, CDR2 SVGEGT. V lost 0 bases to trimming and J lost 0 bases; unmatched junction nucleotides: 12. This CDR3 contains 19 residues.

This clonotype was observed many times. The J gene is TRBJ2-7, the V gene TRBV3-1; D not resolved. Germline V CDR1 and CDR2: LGHDT, YNNKEL (reference sequence). This CDR3 has 12 amino acids. V shed 3 bases and J shed 6 bases, with 9 bases lying between them. CDR3 protein: CASSHSSTEQYF. DNA of the CDR3: TGTGCCAGCAGCCATTCCAGCACCGAGCAGTACTTC.

Details on this clonotype: A read error may account for a junction end that differs from germline. The genes are TRBV29-1 and TRBJ2-4; no reliable D call. Per germline, CDR1 SQVTM and CDR2 ANQGSEA. The CDR3 runs 12 residues. CDR3 bases: TGCAGCGTTGGGGTAGCCGAAAACATCCAGTACTTC. It translates to CSVGVAENIQYF.

This rearrangement joins TRBV2 to TRBJ2-7; TRBD2 is a possible D gene (7 bases). Germline CDR1 is SNHLY and CDR2 is FYNNEI. The CDR3 consists of 13 residues. The germline V and J ends were trimmed by 8 bases and 4 bases, with 15 bases remaining between them. The CDR3 DNA follows: TGTGCCAGCTTGGGGGGGGCTTGGTACGAGCAGTACTTC. Its protein is CASLGGAWYEQYF.

In regard to this clonotype: Mismatch with germline at one junction end may stem from a read error. The chain carries TRBV30 and TRBJ2-2; tentatively, D is TRBD2 (6 bases). Germline assignment: CDR1 GTSNPN and CDR2 SVGIG (reference sequence). CDR3 length equals 11 residues. The CDR3: CAWGIGGEPFF. CDR3 DNA: TGTGCCTGGGGGATTGGCGGGGAGCCGTTTTTT.

This clonotype was detected a few times. The chain links TRBV4-1 to TRBJ2-1, with 11 bases identical to TRBD2. Looked up from germline, CDR1 is MGHRA and CDR2 is YSYEKL. CDR3 length: 15 amino acids. J gave up 6 bases and V 4 bases, and 5 bases lay outside the gene matches. DNA for the CDR3: TGCGCCAGCAGCCCCGGGACTAGCGGTTCCAATGAGCAGTTCTTC. Protein product: CASSPGTSGSNEQFF.

For the CDR3, the DNA is TGTGCCAGCAGTGAAGTGAGCGGGATATCTGGCGAGCAGTACTTC. Encoded protein: CASSEVSGISGEQYF. The chain combines TRBV2 with TRBJ2-7, with 7 bases fitting TRBD2. Germline V gene sequence: CDR1 SNHLY, CDR2 FYNNEI. This CDR3 region has 15 residues. J was trimmed by 6 bases and V by 1 base; bases with no gene match: 9.

This clonotype was recorded many times. The J gene is TRBJ1-2, the V gene TRBV6-1; D perhaps matches TRBD1 (6 bases). V was trimmed by 6 bases and J by 5 bases, leaving 22 bases between them. The length of the CDR3 is 16 residues. Germline CDR1 MNHNS, CDR2 SASEGT. The DNA for the CDR3 is TGTGCCAGCAGCGACCCCCGTAGAGGGGGTGATTATGGCTACACCTTC. Translating gives CASSDPRRGGDYGYTF.

This clonotype was counted between two and nine times. This sequence joins TRBV3-1 and TRBJ1-1, with D maybe TRBD1 (6 bases). This CDR3 region has 14 residues. Trimming took 4 bases from V and 2 from J, leaving 11 bases between them. CDR1 is LGHDT, CDR2 YNNKEL, per germline (reference sequence). In DNA form, the CDR3 reads TGTGCCAGCAGCCCCCTCGGGGGCAACACTGAAGCTTTCTTT. This translates into CASSPLGGNTEAFF. Supplemented by reference TRBV3-1 and TRBJ1-1, the full variable domain reads DTAVSQTPKYLVTQMGNDKSIKCEQNLGHDTMYWYKQDSKKFLKIMFSYNNKELIINETVPNRFSPKSPDKAHLNLHINSLELGDSAVYFCASSPLGGNTEAFFGQGTRLTVV.

This clonotype was counted ten times or more. The chain carries TRBV7-2 and TRBJ2-2; D is undetermined. V lost 1 base and J lost 7, with 4 bases in between. This CDR3 has 12 amino acids. Germline lookup yields CDR1 SGHTA and CDR2 FQGNSA. The CDR3 sequence is CASSLELGELFF. Written as DNA, the CDR3 is TGTGCCAGCAGCTTAGAACTCGGGGAGCTGTTTTTT.

This clonotype qualifies as medium-sized. V is TRBV19 and J is TRBJ1-5; D ambiguous. The germline V gene has CDR1 LNHDA and CDR2 SQIVND (reference sequence). The V end lost 4 bases, the J end lost 3 bases, and 7 bases lay between the germline ends. This CDR3 has 13 residues. The CDR3 protein is CASSSEINQPQHF. CDR3 sequence (DNA): TGTGCCAGTAGTAGCGAAATCAATCAGCCCCAGCATTTT.

This chain joins TRBV18 and TRBJ1-6; TRBD1 matches at 7 bases. Germline V lookup: CDR1 KGHSH, CDR2 LQKENI. J lost 9 bases, V lost 3 bases, and 8 bases had no gene match. The CDR3 has 15 amino acids. CDR3 bases: TGTGCCAGCTCACCGAATTCACAGGGGATTTCACCCCTCCACTTT. It specifies CASSPNSQGISPLHF.

This chain links TRBV15 with TRBJ2-3, with D unclear. Germline CDR1 LNHNV, CDR2 YYDKDF (reference sequence). The V and J ends lost 1 base and 0 bases respectively, with 11 bases between them. This CDR3 region has 16 residues. The CDR3 loop is CATSRGGVTSTDTQYF. The DNA for the CDR3 is TGTGCCACCAGCAGAGGGGGTGTTACTAGCACAGATACGCAGTATTTT.

The chain links TRBV12-3 or TRBV12-4 to TRBJ1-6; D gene unclear. The CDR3 length is 16 residues. Trimming left V 6 bases short and J 5 bases short, with 17 bases between. The CDR3 region has the DNA TGTGCCAGCAGCAGACACCGGCGGACCGATAATTCACCCCTCCACTTT. This gives the protein CASSRHRRTDNSPLHF.

The V and J genes are TRBV20-1 and TRBJ2-7; 9 bases map to TRBD1. After removal of 5 bases from V and 6 bases from J, the junction contained 11 bases not matched to a gene. CDR3 length equals 14 residues. Per germline, CDR1 DFQATT and CDR2 SNEGSKA (reference sequence). The CDR3 nucleotides are TGCAGTGCTGGGTTGGGGACAGGGTCTGTCGAGCAGTACGTC. Protein sequence: CSAGLGTGSVEQYV.

There are many counts of this clonotype. This chain links TRBV28 with TRBJ1-6, with 7 bases lining up with TRBD1. V gave up 9 bases and J gave up 5 bases; unmatched junction bases: 10. Looked up from germline, CDR1 is MDHEN and CDR2 is SYDVKM. This CDR3 spans 15 amino acids. The CDR3 DNA reads as TGTGCCAGTAACCAAGGACAGGCCAATAATTCACCCCTCCACTTT. Residues: CASNQGQANNSPLHF.

The table lists this clonotype with many counts. The CDR3 bases are TGTGCCAGTAAGCTAAGCGGGGTCGGAGATACGCAGTATTTT. This encodes CASKLSGVGDTQYF. The V call is TRBV19, the J call TRBJ2-3; TRBD2 matches 7 bases. Unmatched junction bases numbered 9, after V lost 7 bases and J lost 5 bases. The CDR3 has 14 residues. Per germline, CDR1 LNHDA and CDR2 SQIVND (reference sequence).

In this sample, this clonotype turned up many times. This sequence joins TRBV9 and TRBJ1-3; 7 bases are a match to TRBD1. The CDR3 has 14 amino acids. Germline assignment: CDR1 SGDLS and CDR2 YYNGEE. J gave up 1 base and V 3 bases, and 1 base lay outside the gene matches. DNA for the CDR3: TGTGCCAGCAGCGCGACAGGGTCTGGAAACACCATATATTTT. Amino acids: CASSATGSGNTIYF.

The chain recombines TRBV10-3 with TRBJ2-3; D ambiguous. Germline CDR1 ENHRY, CDR2 SYGVKD. V shed 10 bases and J shed 0 bases, with 11 bases lying between them. The CDR3 runs 13 residues. The CDR3 reads CATQLTSTDTQYF. CDR3 DNA: TGTGCCACCCAACTAACTAGCACAGATACGCAGTATTTT.

Ten or more counts support this clonotype. Here the CDR3 DNA reads TGTGCCAGCAGCCGGGACAGGGGTCCTGAAGCTTTCTTT. Its translation is CASSRDRGPEAFF. J is TRBJ1-1 and V is TRBV7-2, with 10 bases identical to TRBD1. Germline CDR1 reads SGHTA; CDR2 reads FQGNSA. The ends lost 5 bases at V and 6 bases at J; junction bases unmatched: 3. The CDR3 runs to 13 residues. Full variable domain (remainder filled in from reference TRBV7-2 and TRBJ1-1): GAGVSQSPSNKVTEKGKDVELRCDPISGHTALYWYRQSLGQGLEFLIYFQGNSAPDKSGLPSDRFSAERTGGSVSTLTIQRTQQEDSAVYLCASSRDRGPEAFFGQGTRLTVV.

This chain joins TRBV3-1 and TRBJ2-1, with D tentatively TRBD2 (5 bases). CDR3 length: 13 amino acids. V lost 3 bases, J lost 9 bases, and 12 bases lay in between. Germline V CDR1 and CDR2: LGHDT, YNNKEL (reference sequence). For the CDR3, the DNA is TGTGCCAGCAGCCAGATGGGCCGGGGTGAGCAGTTCTTC. This codes for CASSQMGRGEQFF.

Notes on this clonotype: This may stem from a read error, because a much larger clone lies one nucleotide away. V and J are TRBV11-3 and TRBJ2-2; D call uncertain. V lost 2 bases to trimming and J lost 5 bases, with 3 bases between them. CDR3 length: 12 amino acids. In germline, CDR1 is SGHNT, CDR2 YENEEA. The CDR3 spells CASSLRTGELFF. The CDR3 DNA follows: TGTGCCAGCAGCTTACGTACCGGGGAGCTGTTTTTT. The full variable domain, completed using reference TRBV11-3 and TRBJ2-2, is EAGVVQSPRYKIIEKKQPVAFWCNPISGHNTLYWYLQNLGQGPELLIRYENEEAVDDSQLPKDRFSAERLKGVDSTLKIQPAELGDSAVYLCASSLRTGELFFGEGSRLTVL.

This clonotype was recorded at least ten times. The genes are TRBV6-1 and TRBJ2-7; D may be TRBD1 (5 bases). The CDR3 consists of 15 residues. The V gene lost 1 base and the J gene lost 3 bases, with 13 bases spanning the gap. The germline V gene encodes CDR1 MNHNS and CDR2 SASEGT. CDR3 residues: CASSEVWQGRYEQYV. CDR3 sequence (DNA): TGTGCCAGCAGTGAAGTTTGGCAGGGTCGCTACGAGCAGTACGTC.

The V gene is TRBV15, the J gene TRBJ2-5, with 7 bases that match TRBD2. J was trimmed by 4 bases and V by 8 bases; bases with no gene match: 10. Germline values: CDR1 LNHNV, CDR2 YYDKDF (reference sequence). This CDR3 is 14 amino acids long. For the CDR3, the DNA is TGTGCCACCGCTAAGACTAGCTGGATAGAGACCCAGTACTTC. Its translation: CATAKTSWIETQYF.